What follows describes a single TCR beta chain. As yet, its antigen is unknown. The entry originates in a study of cytomegalovirus exposure and HLA in healthy donors. Whole-study findings and limits: Most of the TCR beta V segments (in an earlier analysis) were productive either about 87% or about 30% of the time. By a later analysis, the bulk of CMV-associated TCR beta chains appeared HLA-restricted. Common viral pathogens (according to a later analysis) appeared linked to several of the most significant clusters.

The CDR3 totals 14 residues. Trimming stripped 3 bases from V and 2 bases from J, with 10 bases between. Looked up from germline, CDR1 is LNHDA and CDR2 is SQIVND (reference sequence). Both 60 Vbeta primers and 13 Jbeta primers went into the PCR. This table comes from immunoSEQ multiplex PCR, and its TCRdb copy is limited to in-frame clones, with some not included. The repertoire has more than 110,000 clones, more than 60% of them found once; the top ten carry approximately 2.8%. The sequencing sample was made of PBMCs. This clonotype originated in a male donor in good health and CMV-seronegative. This rearrangement joins TRBV19 to TRBJ1-1, with D unresolved. The CDR3 bases are TGTGCCAGTAGTATTTCACGGGGTAACACTGAAGCTTTCTTT. Translation: CASSISRGNTEAFF.